The present TCR beta chain was sequenced within a study of blood T cell repertoires in COVID-19. Study summary: There were acute and convalescent COVID-19 samples, and they came from the United States, Italy and Spain.

Generated by immunoSEQ multiplex PCR, the TCRdb table keeps only in-frame clones and is missing some. The table includes 250,000 to 350,000 clones, about nine tenths detected once. Participants spanned ages about 18 to 90 years and resided in 20 to 30 US areas. The CDR3 has 15 residues. Germline V CDR1 and CDR2: SGHVS, FQNEAQ. The V gene lost 1 base and the J gene lost 7 bases, with 15 bases spanning the gap. This TCR was sampled from a woman aged 18-29 years who had recovered from COVID-19. The chain combines TRBV7-8 with TRBJ2-3; tentatively, D is TRBD1 (6 bases). Sequencing used PBMCs or T cells enriched from blood (not recorded which). The CDR3 DNA reads TGTGCCAGCAGCTTAGACGGACAGACTTTTAATACGCAGTATTTT. This encodes CASSLDGQTFNTQYF.